Sequencing of this TCR beta chain was carried out in a study of blood T cell repertoires in COVID-19. Whole-study context: COVID-19 samples from acute and convalescent phases originated in the United States, Italy and Spain. Nucleic acid was either cDNA or gDNA, and it came from T cells, B-cell-depleted T cells, or PBMCs.

Original processing notes: The assay estimated nucleated cells by amplifying reference gene primers. Clones were read by immunoSEQ multiplex PCR, and TCRdb kept only the in-frame ones, dropping some. V and J calls and clone size follow that table, whereas D and trimming were derived from the DNA. The data hold more than 100,000 clones, with 70% to 90% observed a single time. This CDR3 spans 15 amino acids. The J segment lost 7 bases and the V segment lost 5 bases, leaving 13 bases of the junction unmatched. Germline V lookup: CDR1 SGHNT, CDR2 YYREEE (reference sequence). The origin of this receptor is a man aged 35 to 55 with acute or convalescent COVID-19. J is TRBJ2-3 and V is TRBV5-4; 7 nucleotides match TRBD1. Material: peripheral blood. For the CDR3, the DNA is TGTGCCAGCAGTCATCAGGGGGTAGGGGGTCATACGCAGTATTTT. Translating it yields CASSHQGVGGHTQYF.